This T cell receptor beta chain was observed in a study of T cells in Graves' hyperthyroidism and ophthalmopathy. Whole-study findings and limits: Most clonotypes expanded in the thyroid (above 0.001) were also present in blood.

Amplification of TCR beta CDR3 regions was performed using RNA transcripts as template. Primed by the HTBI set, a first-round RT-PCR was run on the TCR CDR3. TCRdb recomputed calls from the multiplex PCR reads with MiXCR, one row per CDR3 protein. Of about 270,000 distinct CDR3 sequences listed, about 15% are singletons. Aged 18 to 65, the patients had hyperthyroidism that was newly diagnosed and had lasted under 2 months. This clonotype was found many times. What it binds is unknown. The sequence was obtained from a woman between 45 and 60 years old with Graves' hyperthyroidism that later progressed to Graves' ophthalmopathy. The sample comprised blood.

The CDR3 sequence is CASAGGGAQETQYF. The DNA of the CDR3 is TGTGCCAGCGCAGGAGGGGGGGCCCAAGAGACCCAGTACTTC. This rearrangement joins TRBV6-1 to TRBJ2-5, with a weak D call TRBD2 (7 bases). V was pared by 8 bases and J by 1 base, with 14 bases between. This CDR3 spans 14 amino acids. Germline CDR1 and CDR2: MNHNS and SASEGT.